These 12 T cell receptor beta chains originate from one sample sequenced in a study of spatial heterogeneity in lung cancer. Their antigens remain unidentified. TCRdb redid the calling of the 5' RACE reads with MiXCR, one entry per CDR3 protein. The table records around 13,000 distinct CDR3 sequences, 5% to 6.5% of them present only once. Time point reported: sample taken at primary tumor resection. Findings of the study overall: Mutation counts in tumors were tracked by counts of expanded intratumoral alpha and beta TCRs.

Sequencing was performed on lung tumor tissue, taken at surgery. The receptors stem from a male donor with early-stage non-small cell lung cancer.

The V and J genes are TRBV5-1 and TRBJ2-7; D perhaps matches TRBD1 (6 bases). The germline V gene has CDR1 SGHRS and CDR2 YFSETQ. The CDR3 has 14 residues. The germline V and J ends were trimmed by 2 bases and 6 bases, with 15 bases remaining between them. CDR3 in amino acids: CASSFTGNGFEQYF. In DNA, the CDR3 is TGCGCCAGCAGCTTCACAGGGAACGGTTTCGAGCAGTACTTC.

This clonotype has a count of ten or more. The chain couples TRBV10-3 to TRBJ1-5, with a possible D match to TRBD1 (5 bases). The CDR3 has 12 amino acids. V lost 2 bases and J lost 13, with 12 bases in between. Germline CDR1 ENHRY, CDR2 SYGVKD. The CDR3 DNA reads TGTGCCATCAGTGAGGATGAAGGGGCACAGCATTTT. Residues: CAISEDEGAQHF.

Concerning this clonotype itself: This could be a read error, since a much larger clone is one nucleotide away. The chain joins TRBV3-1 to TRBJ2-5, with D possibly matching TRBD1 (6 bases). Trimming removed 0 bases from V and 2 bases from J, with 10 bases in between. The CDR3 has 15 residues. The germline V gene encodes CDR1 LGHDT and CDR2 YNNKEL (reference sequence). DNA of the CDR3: TGTGCCAGCAGCCAAGATCCCGGACAGCAAGAGACCCAGTACTTC. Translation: CASSQDPGQQETQYF.

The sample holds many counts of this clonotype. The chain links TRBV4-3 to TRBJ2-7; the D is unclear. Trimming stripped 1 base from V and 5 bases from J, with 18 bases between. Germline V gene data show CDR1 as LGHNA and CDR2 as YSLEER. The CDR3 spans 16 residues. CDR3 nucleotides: TGCGCCAGCAGCCAAGGTGGGCAGACACGTCCGCACGAGCAGTACTTC. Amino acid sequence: CASSQGGQTRPHEQYF.

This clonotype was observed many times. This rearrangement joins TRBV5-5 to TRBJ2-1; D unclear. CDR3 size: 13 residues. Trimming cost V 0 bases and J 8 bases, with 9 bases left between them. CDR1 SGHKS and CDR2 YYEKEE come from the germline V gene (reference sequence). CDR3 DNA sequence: TGTGCCAGCAGCTTGGTTCCGGCCGATGAGCAGTTCTTC. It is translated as CASSLVPADEQFF.

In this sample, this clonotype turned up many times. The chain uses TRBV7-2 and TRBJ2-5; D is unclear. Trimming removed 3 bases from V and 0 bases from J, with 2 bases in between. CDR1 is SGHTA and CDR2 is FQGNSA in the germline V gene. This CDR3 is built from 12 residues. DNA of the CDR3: TGTGCCAGCAGCTTGTACCAAGAGACCCAGTACTTC. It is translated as CASSLYQETQYF. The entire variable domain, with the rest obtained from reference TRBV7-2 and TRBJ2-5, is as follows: GAGVSQSPSNKVTEKGKDVELRCDPISGHTALYWYRQSLGQGLEFLIYFQGNSAPDKSGLPSDRFSAERTGGSVSTLTIQRTQQEDSAVYLCASSLYQETQYFGPGTRLLVL.

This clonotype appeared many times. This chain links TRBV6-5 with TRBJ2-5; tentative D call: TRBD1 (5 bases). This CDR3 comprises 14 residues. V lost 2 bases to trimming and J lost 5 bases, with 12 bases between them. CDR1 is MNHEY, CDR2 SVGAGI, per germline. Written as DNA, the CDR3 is TGTGCCAGCAGTTACAGGCAGGGTCGGGAGACCCAGTACTTC. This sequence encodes CASSYRQGRETQYF.

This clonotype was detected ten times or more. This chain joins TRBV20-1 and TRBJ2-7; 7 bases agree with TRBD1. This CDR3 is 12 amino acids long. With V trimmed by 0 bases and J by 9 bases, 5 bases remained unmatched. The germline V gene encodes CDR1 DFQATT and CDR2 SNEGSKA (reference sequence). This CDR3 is CSARDGSGGQYV. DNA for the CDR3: TGCAGTGCTAGAGATGGATCAGGGGGGCAGTACGTC.

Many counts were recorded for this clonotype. The CDR3 spells CASSRGGQVDTQYF. CDR3 sequence (DNA): TGTGCCAGCAGTAGAGGGGGCCAGGTGGATACGCAGTATTTT. The chain is built from TRBV6-5 and TRBJ2-3; 7 bases map to TRBD1. The CDR3 runs 14 residues. V lost 5 bases, J lost 6 bases, and 8 bases stayed unmatched. Germline V lookup: CDR1 MNHEY, CDR2 SVGAGI.

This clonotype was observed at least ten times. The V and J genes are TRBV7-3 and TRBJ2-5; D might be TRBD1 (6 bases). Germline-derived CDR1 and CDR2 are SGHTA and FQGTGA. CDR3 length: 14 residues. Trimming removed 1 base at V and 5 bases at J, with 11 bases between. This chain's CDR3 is CASSLNGGVETQYF. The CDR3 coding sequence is TGTGCCAGCAGCTTAAATGGGGGCGTCGAGACCCAGTACTTC. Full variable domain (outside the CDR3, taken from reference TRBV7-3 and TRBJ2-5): GAGVSQTPSNKVTEKGKYVELRCDPISGHTALYWYRQSLGQGPEFLIYFQGTGAADDSGLPNDRFFAVRPEGSVSTLKIQRTERGDSAVYLCASSLNGGVETQYFGPGTRLLVL.

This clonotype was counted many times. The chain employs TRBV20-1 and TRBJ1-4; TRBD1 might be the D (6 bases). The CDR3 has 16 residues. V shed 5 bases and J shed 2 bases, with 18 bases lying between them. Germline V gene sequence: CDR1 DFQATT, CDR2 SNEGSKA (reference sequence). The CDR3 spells CSAPAGRGSTNEKLFF. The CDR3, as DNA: TGCAGTGCTCCCGCGGGCAGGGGATCGACTAATGAAAAACTGTTTTTT.

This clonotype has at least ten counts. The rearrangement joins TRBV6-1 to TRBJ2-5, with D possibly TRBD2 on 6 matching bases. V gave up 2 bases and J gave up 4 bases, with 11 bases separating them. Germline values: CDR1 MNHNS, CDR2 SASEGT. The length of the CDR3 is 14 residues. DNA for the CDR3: TGTGCCAGCAGTGAAATAAGCGGGTTAGAGACCCAGTACTTC. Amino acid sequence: CASSEISGLETQYF.